This T cell receptor beta chain was recorded in a study of blood T cell repertoires in COVID-19 (dated by TCRdb to 2019 to 2021). Background for the entire study: Samples from collaborators originated in the United States, Italy and Spain and spanned both the acute and convalescent phases of COVID-19. Where available, HLA class I and class II types were obtained from metadata supplied by the sample provider rather than from assay-based typing. Deeply sampled blood TCRbeta repertoires from subjects exposed to, actively infected with, or recovered from COVID-19 were included in the dataset. Nearly every sample came with metadata listing a de-identified subject ID, COVID-19 status, age in years and sex. The samples were drawn from the first 160 participants of the ongoing ImmuneRACE study and from over a thousand subjects provided by 6 global collaborators. The material from the prospective study consisted of cDNA or gDNA derived from T cells, B-cell-depleted T cells, or PBMCs. The repertoires were released in a freely available public database intended as a resource for research on the immune response to SARS-CoV-2. Summary of the overall study and its limitations: The quantity of clinical and demographic metadata differed by source and by participant and was supplied without curation.

At the junction V is shortened by 5 bases and J by 6 bases, with 14 bases in between. CDR3 length: 13 amino acids, cysteine to phenylalanine. Just the 39-base CDR3 DNA is kept, in frame starting at base 1. The germline V gene supplies CDR1 SGHAT and CDR2 FQNNGV. As regards this clone: The antigen this receptor binds is unknown. No base quality information exists; no much larger clone differs at one position.

Each collaborating institution followed its own protocols to collect whole blood in K2EDTA tubes. For TCRbeta analysis, collaborators shipped samples as frozen whole blood, isolated PBMCs, or DNA extracted from either of those sample types. TCRbeta CDR3 regions were amplified from genomic DNA by means of the immunoSEQ Assay, a bias-controlled multiplex PCR. From the authors' description of their analysis: Within the assay, amplification of reference gene primers was used to estimate how many nucleated cells each sample contained. To quantify the absolute abundance of each unique TCRbeta CDR3 rearrangement, sequence reads were collapsed and filtered. For each sample, productive Simpson clonality was calculated by taking the square root of Simpson's diversity index across productive rearrangements. Entries here come from immuneACCESS through TCRdb and include only in-frame sequences with V and J called. Some clones fail to appear in such tables; in the studies checked, an unresolved V gene covers under half of the shortfall, and the cause of the remainder is unknown. That table is the source of V, J and clone size, and D and trimming were worked out from the DNA. Present in this sample are roughly 100,000 clones, approximately 91% of which were seen just once. 5.1% of the sample goes to the ten largest clones.

Sequences were obtained from peripheral blood. The receptor comes from a human donor in a cohort sampled during active COVID-19. The V and J segments used are TRBV11-2 and TRBJ2-7; a weak D assignment points to TRBD2 (5 bases agree). CDR3 reads: CASSLTSGSEQYF. The DNA sequence follows: TGTGCCAGCAGCCTGACCTCTGGGAGCGAGCAGTACTTC. With all but the CDR3 taken from the reference TRBV11-2 and TRBJ2-7 genes, the full variable domain is: EAGVAQSPRYKIIEKRQSVAFWCNPISGHATLYWYQQILGQGPKLLIQFQNNGVVDDSQLPKDRFSAERLKGVDSTLKIQPAKLEDSAVYLCASSLTSGSEQYFGPGTRLTVT.